The 10 T cell receptor beta chains below were found in one sample sequenced in a study of T cells after yellow fever vaccination. TCRdb analysed the 5' RACE reads with MiXCR anew, one entry per CDR3 protein. The sample consists of fewer than 450,000 distinct CDR3 sequences, 7% to 9% of them appearing once. This specimen was PBMCs, taken more than 35 days after the first yellow fever vaccination. These receptors all come from a man in his late teens or twenties who received the YFV17D yellow fever vaccine.

This rearrangement joins TRBV6-2 or TRBV6-3 to TRBJ2-1; D possibly corresponds to TRBD1 (7 bases). V lost 2 bases and J 3 bases, leaving 11 bases between the germline ends. CDR3 length equals 15 residues. CDR1 is MNHEY, CDR2 SVGEGT, per germline. The CDR3 reads CASSYGGGLYNEQFF. The CDR3 DNA sequence: TGTGCCAGCAGTTACGGAGGGGGCCTCTACAATGAGCAGTTCTTC.

This clonotype was seen a handful of times. The J gene is TRBJ2-1, the V gene TRBV10-3; D ambiguous. Trimming pared 7 bases from V and 7 bases from J, leaving 11 bases between. Germline V gene lookup returns CDR1 ENHRY and CDR2 SYGVKD. The length of the CDR3 is 12 residues. The CDR3 here is CAIMELGNEQFF. The DNA for the CDR3 is TGTGCCATCATGGAGTTGGGGAATGAGCAGTTCTTC.

In its sample, this clonotype was seen many times. CDR3 sequence reads: CASGGGAETKNIQYF. For the CDR3, the DNA is TGTGCCAGCGGGGGGGGGGCCGAGACCAAAAACATTCAGTACTTC. The chain uses TRBV28 and TRBJ2-4; D may be TRBD2 (7 bases). Between the trimmed V and J ends, which lost 8 bases and 2 bases, there was a span of 16 bases. CDR3 size: 15 residues. Looked up from germline, CDR1 is MDHEN and CDR2 is SYDVKM.

The rearrangement links TRBV5-1 to TRBJ2-3, with TRBD2 matching over 9 bases. Germline lookup yields CDR1 SGHRS and CDR2 YFSETQ. Trimming at V came to 2 bases and at J to 1 base, leaving 5 bases not matched to a gene. CDR3 size: 16 residues. CDR3 coding DNA: TGCGCCAGCAGCTTCGGGACTAGCATCGGCACAGATACGCAGTATTTT. Amino acids: CASSFGTSIGTDTQYF.

This clonotype has just a few counts. The V and J genes are TRBV7-2 and TRBJ2-6; D unclear. The CDR3 has 16 amino acids. Trimming removed 5 bases at V and 0 bases at J, with 11 bases between. Looked up from germline, CDR1 is SGHTA and CDR2 is FQGNSA. CDR3 protein: CASSVDTSSGANVLTF. In DNA form, the CDR3 reads TGTGCCAGCAGCGTCGACACCAGCTCTGGGGCCAACGTCCTGACTTTC.

This clonotype was recorded a few times. The J gene is TRBJ2-3, the V gene TRBV20-1; D is unresolved. V dropped 5 bases and J dropped 0 bases, with 6 bases sitting between them. The length of the CDR3 is 12 residues. Germline assignment: CDR1 DFQATT and CDR2 SNEGSKA (reference sequence). DNA for the CDR3: TGCAGTGCTGGGCGAAGCACAGATACGCAGTATTTT. Translated: CSAGRSTDTQYF.

There are a few counts of this clonotype. The chain employs TRBV2 and TRBJ2-5; D may be TRBD1 or TRBD2 (5 bases each). The CDR3 sequence is 13 residues long. Trimming shortened V by 7 bases and J by 3 bases, and 12 bases separated the two germline ends. Germline V gives CDR1 SNHLY, CDR2 FYNNEI. CDR3 DNA: TGTGCCAGCACCGGGACGGCAAAAGAGACCCAGTACTTC. Amino acid sequence: CASTGTAKETQYF. Supplemented by reference TRBV2 and TRBJ2-5, the full variable domain reads EPEVTQTPSHQVTQMGQEVILRCVPISNHLYFYWYRQILGQKVEFLVSFYNNEISEKSEIFDDQFSVERPDGSNFTLKIRSTKLEDSAMYFCASTGTAKETQYFGPGTRLLVL.

CDR3 in amino acids: CSASLTVKETQYF. CDR3 coding DNA: TGCAGTGCTTCGCTGACGGTAAAAGAGACCCAGTACTTC. This sequence joins TRBV20-1 and TRBJ2-5; no firm D call. Per the germline V gene, CDR1 is DFQATT and CDR2 is SNEGSKA (reference sequence). Trimming stripped 5 bases from V and 3 bases from J, with 13 bases between. The CDR3 loop spans 13 amino acids.

The chain joins TRBV3-1 to TRBJ1-2; D gene uncertain. This CDR3 region has 13 residues. The germline gives CDR1 LGHDT, CDR2 YNNKEL (reference sequence). Trimming pared 2 bases from V and 3 bases from J, leaving 7 bases between. CDR3 loop: CASSQTGDYGYTF. Written as DNA, the CDR3 is TGTGCCAGCAGCCAAACCGGAGACTATGGCTACACCTTC.

This clonotype was picked up a small number of times. This chain links TRBV5-1 with TRBJ2-2; possibly TRBD1 for D (6 bases). This CDR3 has 14 amino acids. The V gene's germline CDR1 is SGHRS and CDR2 YFSETQ. Trimming removed 0 bases at V and 4 bases at J, with 7 bases between. CDR3 nucleotide sequence: TGCGCCAGCAGCTTGGAGGACAGCACCGGGGAGCTGTTTTTT. It is translated as CASSLEDSTGELFF.